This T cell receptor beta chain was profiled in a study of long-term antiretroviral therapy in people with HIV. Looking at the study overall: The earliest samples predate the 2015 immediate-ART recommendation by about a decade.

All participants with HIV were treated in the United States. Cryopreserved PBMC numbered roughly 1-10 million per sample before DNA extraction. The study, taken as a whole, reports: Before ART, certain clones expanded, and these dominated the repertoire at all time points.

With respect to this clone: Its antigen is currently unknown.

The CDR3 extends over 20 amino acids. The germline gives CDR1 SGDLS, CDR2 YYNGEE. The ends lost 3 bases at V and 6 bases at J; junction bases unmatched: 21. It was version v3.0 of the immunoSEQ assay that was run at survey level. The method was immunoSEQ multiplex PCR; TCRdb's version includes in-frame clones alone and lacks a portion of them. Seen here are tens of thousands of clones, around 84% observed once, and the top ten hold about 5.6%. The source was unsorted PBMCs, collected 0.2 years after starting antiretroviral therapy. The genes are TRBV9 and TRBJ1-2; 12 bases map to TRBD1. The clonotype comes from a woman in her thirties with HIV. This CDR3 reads CASSANLGRDRGRGDHGYTF. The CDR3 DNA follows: TGTGCCAGCAGCGCGAACTTAGGCCGGGACAGGGGGCGCGGAGATCATGGCTACACCTTC.